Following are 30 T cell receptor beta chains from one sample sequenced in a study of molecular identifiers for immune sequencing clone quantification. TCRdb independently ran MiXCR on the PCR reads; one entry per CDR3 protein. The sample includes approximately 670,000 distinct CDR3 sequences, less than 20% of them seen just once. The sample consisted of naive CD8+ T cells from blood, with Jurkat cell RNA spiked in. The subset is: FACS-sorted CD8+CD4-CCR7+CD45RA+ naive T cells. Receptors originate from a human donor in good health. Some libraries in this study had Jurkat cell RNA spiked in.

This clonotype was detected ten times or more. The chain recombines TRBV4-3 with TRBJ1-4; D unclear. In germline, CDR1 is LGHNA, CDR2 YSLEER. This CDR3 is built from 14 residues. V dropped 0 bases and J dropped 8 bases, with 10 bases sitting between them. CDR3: CASSQDGSGEKLFF. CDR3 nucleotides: TGCGCCAGCAGCCAAGATGGGTCGGGGGAAAAACTGTTTTTT.

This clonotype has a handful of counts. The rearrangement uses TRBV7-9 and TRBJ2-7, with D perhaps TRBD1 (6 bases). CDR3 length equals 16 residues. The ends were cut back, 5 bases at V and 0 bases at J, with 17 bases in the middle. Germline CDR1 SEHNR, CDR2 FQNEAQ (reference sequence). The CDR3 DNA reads TGTGCCAGCAGCCCGACGACAGGAAAAAACTCCTACGAGCAGTACTTC. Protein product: CASSPTTGKNSYEQYF.

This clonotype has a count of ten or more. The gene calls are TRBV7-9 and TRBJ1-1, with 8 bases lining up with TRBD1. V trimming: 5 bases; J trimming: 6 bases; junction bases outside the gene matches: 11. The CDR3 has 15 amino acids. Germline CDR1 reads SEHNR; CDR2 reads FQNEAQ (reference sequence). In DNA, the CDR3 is TGTGCCAGCAGCCACCTAACAGGGGGGGTGGCTGAAGCTTTCTTT. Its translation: CASSHLTGGVAEAFF.

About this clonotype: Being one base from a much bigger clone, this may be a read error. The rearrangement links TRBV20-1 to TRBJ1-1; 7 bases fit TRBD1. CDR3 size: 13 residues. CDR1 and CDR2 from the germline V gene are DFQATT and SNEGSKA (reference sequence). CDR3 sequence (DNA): TGCGGTGCTAATAGGGGGCCTCCCCCTCAAGCTTTCTTT. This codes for CGANRGPPPQAFF.

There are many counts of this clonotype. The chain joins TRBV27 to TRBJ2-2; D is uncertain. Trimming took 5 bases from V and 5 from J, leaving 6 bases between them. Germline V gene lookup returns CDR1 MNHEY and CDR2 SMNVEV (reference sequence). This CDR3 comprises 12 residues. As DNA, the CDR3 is TGTGCCAGCAGTAAGCTAACCGGGGAGCTGTTTTTT. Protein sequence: CASSKLTGELFF.

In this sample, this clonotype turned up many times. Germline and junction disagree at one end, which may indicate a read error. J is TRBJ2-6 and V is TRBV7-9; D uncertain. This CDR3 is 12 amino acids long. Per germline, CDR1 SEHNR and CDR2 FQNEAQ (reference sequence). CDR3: CASSSEDSPTPF. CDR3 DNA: TGTGCCAGCAGCTCCGAGGATAGCCCGACCCCTTTC. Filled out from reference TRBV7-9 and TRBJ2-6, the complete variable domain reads DTGVSQNPRHKITKRGQNVTFRCDPISEHNRLYWYRQTLGQGPEFLTYFQNEAQLEKSRLLSDRFSAERPKGSFSTLEIQRTEQGDSAMYLCASSSEDSPTPFGAGSRLTVL.

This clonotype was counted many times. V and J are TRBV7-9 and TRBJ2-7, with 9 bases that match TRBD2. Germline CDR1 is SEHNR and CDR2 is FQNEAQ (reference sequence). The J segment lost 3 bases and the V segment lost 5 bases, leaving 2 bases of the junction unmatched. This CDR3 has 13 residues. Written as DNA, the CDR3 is TGTGCCAGCAGCCCTAGCGGGAACTACGAGCAGTACTTC. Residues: CASSPSGNYEQYF.

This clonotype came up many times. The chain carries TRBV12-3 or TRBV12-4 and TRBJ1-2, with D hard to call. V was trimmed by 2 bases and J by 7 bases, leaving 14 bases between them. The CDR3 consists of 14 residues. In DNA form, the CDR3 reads TGTGCCAGCAGTTTACTGGCCGCCGGACCTGGCTACACCTTC. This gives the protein CASSLLAAGPGYTF.

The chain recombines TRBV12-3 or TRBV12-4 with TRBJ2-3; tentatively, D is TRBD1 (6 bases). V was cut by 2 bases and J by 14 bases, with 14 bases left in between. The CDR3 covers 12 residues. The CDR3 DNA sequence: TGTGCCAGCAGTTTAAGTCAGGGGTCGTGGTATTTT. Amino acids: CASSLSQGSWYF.

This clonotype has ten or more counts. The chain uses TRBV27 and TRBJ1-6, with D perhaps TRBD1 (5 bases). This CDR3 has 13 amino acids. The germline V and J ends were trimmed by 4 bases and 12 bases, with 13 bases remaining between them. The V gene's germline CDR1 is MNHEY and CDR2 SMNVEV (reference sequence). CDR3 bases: TGTGCCAGCAGTTCTACAGGAATTCGACCCCTCCACTTT. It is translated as CASSSTGIRPLHF.

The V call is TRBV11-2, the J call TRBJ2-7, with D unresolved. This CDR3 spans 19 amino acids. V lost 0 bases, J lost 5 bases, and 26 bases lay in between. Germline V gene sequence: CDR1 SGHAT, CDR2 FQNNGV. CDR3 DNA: TGTGCCAGCAGCTTAGATCGTCACCATCTTACCTCAAGGAGCGACGAGCAGTACTTC. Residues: CASSLDRHHLTSRSDEQYF.

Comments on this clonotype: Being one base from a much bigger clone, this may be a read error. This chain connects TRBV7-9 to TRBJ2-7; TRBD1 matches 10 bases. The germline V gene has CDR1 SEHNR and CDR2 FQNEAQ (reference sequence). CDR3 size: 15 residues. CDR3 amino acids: CAGSPRTGGVAEQYF. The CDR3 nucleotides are TGTGCCGGCAGCCCTCGGACAGGGGGAGTAGCCGAGCAGTACTTC.

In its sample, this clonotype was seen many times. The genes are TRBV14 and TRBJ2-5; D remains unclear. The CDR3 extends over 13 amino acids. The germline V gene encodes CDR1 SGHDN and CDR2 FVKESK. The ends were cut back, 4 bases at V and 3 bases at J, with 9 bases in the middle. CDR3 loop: CASSRAFEETQYF. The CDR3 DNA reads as TGTGCCAGCAGCCGAGCCTTCGAAGAGACCCAGTACTTC.

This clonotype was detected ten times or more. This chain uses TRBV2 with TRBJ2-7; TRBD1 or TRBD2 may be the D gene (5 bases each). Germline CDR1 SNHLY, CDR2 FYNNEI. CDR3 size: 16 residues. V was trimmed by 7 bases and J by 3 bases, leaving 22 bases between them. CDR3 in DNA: TGTGCCAGCACCGGCCCCGCCGGGACGGATGTCTACGAGCAGTACTTC. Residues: CASTGPAGTDVYEQYF.

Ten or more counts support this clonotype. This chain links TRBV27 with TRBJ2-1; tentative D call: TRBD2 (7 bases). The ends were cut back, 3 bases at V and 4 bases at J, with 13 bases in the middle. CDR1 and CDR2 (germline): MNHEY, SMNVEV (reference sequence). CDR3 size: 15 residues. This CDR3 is CASSFRGGEYNEQFF. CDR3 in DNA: TGTGCCAGCAGTTTCAGGGGAGGGGAATACAATGAGCAGTTCTTC.

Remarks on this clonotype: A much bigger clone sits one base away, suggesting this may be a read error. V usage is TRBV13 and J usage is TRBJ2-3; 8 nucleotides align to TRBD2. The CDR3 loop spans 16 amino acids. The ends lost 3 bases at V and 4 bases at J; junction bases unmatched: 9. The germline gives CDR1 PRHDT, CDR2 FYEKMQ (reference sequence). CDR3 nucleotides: TGTGCCAGCAGCTTTCTGAGCGGGGGAAGCGCAGATACGCAGTATTTT. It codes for CASSFLSGGSADTQYF.

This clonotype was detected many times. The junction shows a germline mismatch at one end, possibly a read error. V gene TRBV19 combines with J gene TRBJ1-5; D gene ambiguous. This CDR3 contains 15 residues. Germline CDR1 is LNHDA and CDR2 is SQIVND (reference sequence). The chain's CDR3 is CASSITVYSNQPQHF. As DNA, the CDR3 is TGTGCCAGCAGTATCACAGTATATAGCAATCAGCCCCAGCATTTT.

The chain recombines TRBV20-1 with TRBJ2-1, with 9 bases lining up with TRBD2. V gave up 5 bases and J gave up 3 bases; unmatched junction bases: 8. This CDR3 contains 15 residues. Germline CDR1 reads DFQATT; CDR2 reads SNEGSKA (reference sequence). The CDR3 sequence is CSAPGLASYYNEQFF. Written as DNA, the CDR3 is TGCAGTGCTCCAGGACTAGCGTCCTACTACAATGAGCAGTTCTTC.

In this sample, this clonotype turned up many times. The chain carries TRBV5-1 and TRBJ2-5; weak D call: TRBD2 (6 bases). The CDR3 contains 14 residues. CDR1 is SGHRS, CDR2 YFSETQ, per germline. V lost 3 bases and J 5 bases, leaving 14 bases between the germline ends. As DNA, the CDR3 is TGCGCCAGCAGCTGGTTGACTAGTCGGGAGACCCAGTACTTC. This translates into CASSWLTSRETQYF.

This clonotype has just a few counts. CDR3 sequence: CASSLVTSGTSSTDTQYF. The CDR3 DNA is TGTGCCAGCAGTTTGGTGACTAGCGGGACCTCTAGCACAGATACGCAGTATTTT. This chain uses TRBV27 with TRBJ2-3; 11 nucleotides align to TRBD2. Unmatched junction bases numbered 8, after V lost 3 bases and J lost 0 bases. This CDR3 is 18 amino acids long. Germline CDR1 is MNHEY and CDR2 is SMNVEV (reference sequence).

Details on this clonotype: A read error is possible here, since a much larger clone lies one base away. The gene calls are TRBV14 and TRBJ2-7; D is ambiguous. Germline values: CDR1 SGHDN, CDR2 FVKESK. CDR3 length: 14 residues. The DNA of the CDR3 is TGTGCCAACAGCCAAGATCCGGATTCCTACGAGCAGTACTTC. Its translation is CANSQDPDSYEQYF.

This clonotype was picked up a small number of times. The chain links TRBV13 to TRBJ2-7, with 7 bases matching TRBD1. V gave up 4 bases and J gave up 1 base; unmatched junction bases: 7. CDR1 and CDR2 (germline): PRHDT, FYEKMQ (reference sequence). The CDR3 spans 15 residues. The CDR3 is CASSSLDRASYEQYF. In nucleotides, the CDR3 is TGTGCCAGCAGCTCCCTTGACAGGGCATCCTACGAGCAGTACTTC.

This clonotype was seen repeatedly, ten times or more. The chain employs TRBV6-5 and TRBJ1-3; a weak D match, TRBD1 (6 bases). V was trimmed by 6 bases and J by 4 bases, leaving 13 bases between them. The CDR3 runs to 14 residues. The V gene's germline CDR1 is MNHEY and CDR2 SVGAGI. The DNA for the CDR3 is TGTGCCAGCAGCTTATACAGGGCCGGAAACACCATATATTTT. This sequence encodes CASSLYRAGNTIYF.

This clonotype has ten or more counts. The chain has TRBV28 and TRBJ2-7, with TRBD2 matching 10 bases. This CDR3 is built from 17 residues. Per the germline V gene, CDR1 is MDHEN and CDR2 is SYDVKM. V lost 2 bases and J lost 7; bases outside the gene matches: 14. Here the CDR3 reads CASSLRGLSGRAWEQYF. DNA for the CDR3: TGTGCCAGCAGTTTAAGGGGTTTGAGCGGGAGGGCCTGGGAGCAGTACTTC. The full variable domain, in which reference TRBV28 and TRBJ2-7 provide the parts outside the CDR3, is DVKVTQSSRYLVKRTGEKVFLECVQDMDHENMFWYRQDPGLGLRLIYFSYDVKMKEKGDIPEGYSVSREKKERFSLILESASTNQTSMYLCASSLRGLSGRAWEQYFGPGTRLTVT.

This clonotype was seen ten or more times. The CDR3 DNA reads as TGTGCCAGCAGCTTGAGATGGGCCCAAGAGACCCAGTACTTC. Encoded protein: CASSLRWAQETQYF. V usage is TRBV5-6 and J usage is TRBJ2-5; no reliable D call. There are 14 residues in the CDR3. The V gene's germline CDR1 is SGHDT and CDR2 YYEEEE. Trimming left V 1 base short and J 1 base short, with 8 bases between.

In DNA form, the CDR3 reads TGCAGTGCTAGAGGTGGGGTTTCCTTAGTCGATGAGCAGTTCTTC. Protein: CSARGGVSLVDEQFF. V usage is TRBV20-1 and J usage is TRBJ2-1; the D is unclear. With 1 base removed from V and 8 bases from J, the gap between germline ends came to 18 bases. Germline V lookup: CDR1 DFQATT, CDR2 SNEGSKA (reference sequence). This CDR3 has 15 amino acids.

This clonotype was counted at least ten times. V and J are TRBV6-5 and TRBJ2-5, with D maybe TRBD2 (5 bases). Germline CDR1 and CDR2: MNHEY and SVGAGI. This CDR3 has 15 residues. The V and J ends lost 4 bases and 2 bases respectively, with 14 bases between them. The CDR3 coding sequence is TGTGCCAGCAGTTTATCCTTTAGCGCACAAGAGACCCAGTACTTC. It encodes CASSLSFSAQETQYF.

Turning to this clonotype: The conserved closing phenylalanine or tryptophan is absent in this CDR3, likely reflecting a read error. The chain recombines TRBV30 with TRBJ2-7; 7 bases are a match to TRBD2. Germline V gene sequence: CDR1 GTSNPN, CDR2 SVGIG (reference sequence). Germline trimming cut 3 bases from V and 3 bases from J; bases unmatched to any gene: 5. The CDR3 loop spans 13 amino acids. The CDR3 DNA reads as TGTGCCTGGAGGGGACTACCCGACTACGAGCAGTACCTC. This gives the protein CAWRGLPDYEQYL.

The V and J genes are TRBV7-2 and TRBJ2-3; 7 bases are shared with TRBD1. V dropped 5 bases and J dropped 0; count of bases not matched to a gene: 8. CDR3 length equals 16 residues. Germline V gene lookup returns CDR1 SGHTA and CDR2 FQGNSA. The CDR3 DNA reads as TGTGCCAGCAGCCGGACAGGAGACGGTAGCACAGATACGCAGTATTTT. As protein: CASSRTGDGSTDTQYF.

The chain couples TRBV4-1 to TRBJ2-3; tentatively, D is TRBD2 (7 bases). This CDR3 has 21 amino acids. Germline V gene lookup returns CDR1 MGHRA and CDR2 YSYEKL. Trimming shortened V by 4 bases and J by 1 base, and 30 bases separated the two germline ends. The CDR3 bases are TGCGCCAGCAGCCCTAAATTTCCCCCTAATAGGGGGGGCTTTGGCACAGATACGCAGTATTTT. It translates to CASSPKFPPNRGGFGTDTQYF.